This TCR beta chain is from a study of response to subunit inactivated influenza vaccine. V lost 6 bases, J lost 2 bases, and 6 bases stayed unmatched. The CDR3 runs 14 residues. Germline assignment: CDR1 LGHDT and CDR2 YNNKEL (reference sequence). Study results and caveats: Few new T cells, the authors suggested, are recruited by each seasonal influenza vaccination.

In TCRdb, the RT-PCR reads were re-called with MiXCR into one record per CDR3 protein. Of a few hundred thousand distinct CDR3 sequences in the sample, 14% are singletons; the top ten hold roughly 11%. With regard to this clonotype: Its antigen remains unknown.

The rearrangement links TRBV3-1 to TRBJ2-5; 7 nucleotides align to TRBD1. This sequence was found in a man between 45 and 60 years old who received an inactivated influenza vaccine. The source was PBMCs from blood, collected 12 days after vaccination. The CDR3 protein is CASRDRSGQETQYF. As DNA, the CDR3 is TGTGCCAGCAGGGACAGGTCGGGTCAAGAGACCCAGTACTTC.